The TCR beta chain described here comes from a study of T-cell reconstitution after alpha-beta-depleted transplantation in children. In this sample, this clonotype turned up many times. Its antigen is currently unknown. The TCRbeta library incorporated unique molecular identifiers. Using its own MiXCR run on the PCR reads, TCRdb lists one record per CDR3 protein. The sample includes about 32,000 distinct CDR3 sequences, around 7% seen only once; the top ten take around 30%. V lost 2 bases, J lost 7 bases, and 11 bases lay in between. The CDR3 loop spans 13 amino acids. The germline V gene encodes CDR1 MNHEY and CDR2 SVGAGI. The study's findings and limits: Counts and diversity of T cells one year after transplant came mostly from newly produced T cells. Alpha-beta T cells about two months after transplant reportedly derived from several hundred expanded graft clones.

The sample here was peripheral blood, taken 60 days after TCRalphabeta/CD19-depleted stem cell transplant. V and J are TRBV6-5 and TRBJ1-1; a possible D gene is TRBD1 (5 bases). This receptor was identified in a child younger than two who had a stem cell transplant for acute myeloid leukemia, so the T cells may come from the graft donor. As DNA, the CDR3 is TGTGCCAGCAGTTACAGGTCGACAGTTGAAGCTTTCTTT. It is translated as CASSYRSTVEAFF.